This TCR beta chain originates from a study of shared clonotypes between healthy human individuals. Study details: Plates per donor: three CD4 naive, three CD4 memory, two CD8 naive, one CD8 memory. Study conclusions and caveats: Generation probabilities of non-shared clonotypes were lower (relative to those shared by all four donors).

This CDR3 contains 15 residues. Germline CDR1 and CDR2: MNHEY and SMNVEV (reference sequence). With 9 bases clipped from V and 1 base from J, the junction kept 7 bases outside the gene matches. TCRdb keeps only in-frame clones here, not all; method: immunoSEQ multiplex PCR. The repertoire includes about 2 million clones, 85% to 95% of them detected once, and 0.13% sits in the top ten. Turning to this clone: Its antigen is still unknown.

This chain joins TRBV27 and TRBJ2-5; TRBD2 matches at 11 bases. Sequencing was performed on naive CD4+ T cells sorted from blood. Subset specified: CD45RA+ positively selected. This receptor was obtained from a young man in good health. The CDR3 DNA reads as TGTGCCAGGGGACTAGCGGTCCCCCGCCAAGAGACCCAGTACTTC. As protein: CARGLAVPRQETQYF.